What follows are 26 T cell receptor beta chains derived from one specimen sequenced in a study of control samples from healthy donors and cancer patients (dated by TCRdb to 2019 to 2021). Preparation of the library involved the immunoSEQ multiplex PCR assay. The table was pulled from immuneACCESS by TCRdb, which kept in-frame rearrangements only. Such tables lose some clones; where checked, under half of the loss comes from unresolved V genes, and the rest has no known cause. The sample table shows around 200,000 clones, and 91% are seen once. The top ten constitute approximately 1.4% of the sample. The sequenced material came from blood. These receptors all come from a woman aged 25 to 39 in good health.

This clone showed up just once. V usage is TRBV19 and J usage is TRBJ1-2; D is ambiguous. The germline CDR1 and CDR2 sequences are LNHDA and SQIVND (reference sequence). Between the trimmed V and J ends, which lost 5 bases and 4 bases, there was a span of 11 bases. This CDR3 comprises 13 residues. CDR3 protein: CASSLDGTYGYTF. CDR3 in DNA: TGTGCCAGTAGTTTGGACGGAACCTATGGCTACACCTTC.

The chain links TRBV6-5 to TRBJ1-2; 7 bases line up with TRBD1. The CDR3 extends over 14 amino acids. The junction had 9 bases not matched to a gene; V was cut back by 6 bases and J by 5 bases. Germline values: CDR1 MNHEY, CDR2 SVGAGI. This CDR3 is CASSLTGTEYGYTF. CDR3 in DNA: TGTGCCAGCAGCCTGACCGGGACAGAATATGGCTACACCTTC.

This chain links TRBV5-5 with TRBJ2-3; D gene unclear. Germline V gives CDR1 SGHKS, CDR2 YYEKEE (reference sequence). V was shortened by 2 bases and J by 4 bases, with 5 bases between the two germline ends. The CDR3 consists of 12 residues. The CDR3 is CASSFRADTQYF. CDR3 bases: TGTGCCAGCAGCTTTCGGGCAGATACGCAGTATTTT.

A single count supports this clone. The chain carries TRBV7-9 and TRBJ1-2; D perhaps matches TRBD1 (6 bases). The CDR3 contains 14 residues. With 5 bases removed from V and 5 bases from J, the gap between germline ends came to 15 bases. Germline assignment: CDR1 SEHNR and CDR2 FQNEAQ (reference sequence). The CDR3 sequence is CASSRGNTGYGYTF. In DNA form, the CDR3 reads TGTGCCAGCAGCAGAGGCAATACAGGGTATGGCTACACCTTC. Together with reference TRBV7-9 and TRBJ1-2, the CDR3 gives the full variable domain: DTGVSQNPRHKITKRGQNVTFRCDPISEHNRLYWYRQTLGQGPEFLTYFQNEAQLEKSRLLSDRFSAERPKGSFSTLEIQRTEQGDSAMYLCASSRGNTGYGYTFGSGTRLTVV.

This chain links TRBV6-6 with TRBJ2-5; 11 bases agree with TRBD2. The germline V gene encodes CDR1 MNHNY and CDR2 SVGAGI (reference sequence). The CDR3 sequence is 15 residues long. Trimming removed 3 bases from V and 4 bases from J; junction bases left unmatched: 4. The CDR3 region is CASSYPLAGGETQYF. In DNA, the CDR3 is TGTGCCAGCAGTTATCCCCTAGCGGGGGGAGAGACCCAGTACTTC.

The rearrangement joins TRBV10-3 to TRBJ2-5; 13 bases map to TRBD2. Trimming cost V 10 bases and J 4 bases; bases outside gene matches: 3. The CDR3 has 13 residues. Per the germline V gene, CDR1 is ENHRY and CDR2 is SYGVKD. CDR3 protein: CATGTSGAETQYF. The DNA for the CDR3 is TGTGCCACCGGGACTAGCGGGGCAGAGACCCAGTACTTC.

This chain links TRBV12-3 or TRBV12-4 with TRBJ1-1, with D unclear. The CDR3 is 13 residues long. V dropped 7 bases and J dropped 0 bases, with 9 bases sitting between them. CDR3 bases: TGTGCCAGCACCCTTACAGTGAACACTGAAGCTTTCTTT. As protein: CASTLTVNTEAFF.

This sequence joins TRBV4-1 and TRBJ1-2, with 8 positions matching TRBD1. CDR3 size: 14 residues. Looked up from germline, CDR1 is MGHRA and CDR2 is YSYEKL. J lost 4 bases, V lost 2 bases, and 3 bases had no gene match. CDR3 DNA sequence: TGCGCCAGCAGCCAACCCGGGACAGGCTATGGCTACACCTTC. Amino acids: CASSQPGTGYGYTF.

The chain uses TRBV7-6 and TRBJ2-7, with TRBD2 identical over 12 bases. This CDR3 contains 16 residues. Germline V CDR1 and CDR2: SGHVS, FNYEAQ. V shed 1 base and J 2 bases; nucleotides not matched to a gene: 3. CDR3 protein: CASSLEPSGGAYEQYF. CDR3 in DNA: TGTGCCAGCAGCTTAGAGCCTAGCGGGGGGGCCTACGAGCAGTACTTC.

The V gene is TRBV6-4, the J gene TRBJ2-3; D remains unclear. V gave up 4 bases and J gave up 0 bases, with 5 bases separating them. The germline V gene encodes CDR1 MRHNA and CDR2 SNTAGT. CDR3 size: 13 residues. The CDR3, as DNA: TGTGCCAGCAGTGTCGGTAGCACAGATACGCAGTATTTT. Translation: CASSVGSTDTQYF.

The chain employs TRBV6-5 and TRBJ1-5; D is possibly TRBD1 (5 bases). Per germline, CDR1 MNHEY and CDR2 SVGAGI. Trimming removed 7 bases from V and 1 base from J, with 14 bases in between. This CDR3 is 15 amino acids long. The CDR3 DNA follows: TGTGCCAGCATTCGGGACGAGAGGAGCAATCAGCCCCAGCATTTT. As protein: CASIRDERSNQPQHF.

Turning to this clone: The same CDR3 is also encoded by other DNA sequences in this sample. This chain uses TRBV5-1 with TRBJ1-4; possibly TRBD1 for D (5 bases). The germline V and J ends were trimmed by 4 bases and 0 bases, with 16 bases remaining between them. Germline lookup yields CDR1 SGHRS and CDR2 YFSETQ. The CDR3 loop spans 17 amino acids. In nucleotides, the CDR3 is TGCGCCAGCAGCCTGGGGGAGGGTGGAGCAACTAATGAAAAACTGTTTTTT. As protein: CASSLGEGGATNEKLFF.

The chain combines TRBV6-5 with TRBJ1-1, with 8 bases identical to TRBD1. Losses at the gene ends were 4 bases for V and 0 bases for J; bases not matched to a gene: 4. The CDR3 loop spans 15 amino acids. Germline V gene sequence: CDR1 MNHEY, CDR2 SVGAGI. CDR3 bases: TGTGCCAGCAGTTGGGGGGACAGGATGAACACTGAAGCTTTCTTT. Translation: CASSWGDRMNTEAFF.

The chain uses TRBV9 and TRBJ1-2; 7 nucleotides match TRBD1. J gave up 2 bases and V 4 bases, and 5 bases lay outside the gene matches. The length of the CDR3 is 14 residues. Germline V gene sequence: CDR1 SGDLS, CDR2 YYNGEE. The CDR3 DNA is TGTGCCAGCAGCTCGACGACAGGGAACTATGGCTACACCTTC. Its protein is CASSSTTGNYGYTF.

Only a few counts were recorded for this clone. Within the sample, other DNA sequences also encode this same CDR3. The chain couples TRBV6-4 to TRBJ2-1, with unresolved D. Germline assignment: CDR1 MRHNA and CDR2 SNTAGT. Trimming pared 2 bases from V and 5 bases from J, leaving 7 bases between. The length of the CDR3 is 13 residues. CDR3: CASSDGPNNEQFF. CDR3 coding DNA: TGTGCCAGCAGTGACGGACCCAACAATGAGCAGTTCTTC.

This sequence joins TRBV6-1 and TRBJ2-7; D is possibly TRBD1 (6 bases). V shed 2 bases and J shed 5 bases, with 13 bases lying between them. Germline assignment: CDR1 MNHNS and CDR2 SASEGT. The CDR3 spans 14 residues. The CDR3 DNA reads as TGTGCCAGCAGTGAAAACGTCAGGGGAGACGAGCAGTACTTC. Its protein product is CASSENVRGDEQYF.

This rearrangement joins TRBV11-3 to TRBJ1-6; TRBD1 matches at 8 bases. Germline trimming cut 6 bases from V and 6 bases from J; bases unmatched to any gene: 7. Per the germline V gene, CDR1 is SGHNT and CDR2 is YENEEA. The CDR3 totals 15 residues. CDR3 sequence (DNA): TGTGCCAGCAGTATCCAGGGGGCGGTTAATTCACCCCTCCACTTT. It specifies CASSIQGAVNSPLHF.

This chain uses TRBV19 with TRBJ1-4; D is possibly TRBD1 (5 bases). Looked up from germline, CDR1 is LNHDA and CDR2 is SQIVND (reference sequence). Trimming took 2 bases from V and 6 from J, leaving 16 bases between them. The CDR3 length is 16 residues. DNA of the CDR3: TGTGCCAGTAGTATAAGAGGGGTGAGGCTTCATGAAAAACTGTTTTTT. It translates to CASSIRGVRLHEKLFF.

V gene TRBV19 combines with J gene TRBJ1-1, with TRBD1 identical over 8 bases. There are 15 residues in the CDR3. CDR1 LNHDA and CDR2 SQIVND come from the germline V gene (reference sequence). V was pared by 5 bases and J by 1 base, with 6 bases of the junction left unmatched. For the CDR3, the DNA is TGTGCCAGTAGTGATTTCAGGGGGCCGAACACTGAAGCTTTCTTT. The encoded protein is CASSDFRGPNTEAFF.

This clone appeared a single time. This rearrangement joins TRBV25-1 to TRBJ1-1; weak D call: TRBD1 (5 bases). Germline V gene sequence: CDR1 MGHDK, CDR2 SYGVNS. The germline V and J ends were trimmed by 3 bases and 1 base, with 9 bases remaining between them. CDR3 length: 14 residues. CDR3: CASSDRGGNTEAFF. DNA of the CDR3: TGTGCCAGCAGTGACCGGGGGGGGAACACTGAAGCTTTCTTT.

CDR3 coding DNA: TGTGCCAGCAGTCTAAGGACTAGCGGGAGTGGTGAGACCCAGTACTTC. Its protein is CASSLRTSGSGETQYF. This chain uses TRBV27 with TRBJ2-5; 13 bases fit TRBD2. The V segment lost 5 bases and the J segment 5 bases; nucleotides outside the gene matches: 8. In germline, CDR1 is MNHEY, CDR2 SMNVEV (reference sequence). The CDR3 runs 16 residues.

The chain couples TRBV7-9 to TRBJ1-3, with D unclear. The CDR3 covers 14 residues. The V gene lost 6 bases and the J gene lost 0 bases, with 9 bases spanning the gap. Germline V gene lookup returns CDR1 SEHNR and CDR2 FQNEAQ (reference sequence). This chain's CDR3 is CASRGRRSGNTIYF. CDR3 sequence (DNA): TGTGCCAGCAGGGGCAGGCGCTCTGGAAACACCATATATTTT.

The V gene is TRBV19, the J gene TRBJ1-2, with D perhaps matching TRBD1 (6 bases). V lost 5 bases and J lost 0, with 13 bases in between. The CDR3 is made up of 15 amino acids. Germline-derived CDR1 and CDR2 are LNHDA and SQIVND (reference sequence). CDR3 amino acids: CASSVTGPANYGYTF. Written as DNA, the CDR3 is TGTGCCAGTAGTGTGACAGGACCTGCTAACTATGGCTACACCTTC.

The rearrangement joins TRBV11-3 to TRBJ2-1; 7 bases are shared with TRBD1. Germline CDR1 reads SGHNT; CDR2 reads YENEEA. The CDR3 sequence is 16 residues long. V trimming: 0 bases; J trimming: 0 bases; junction bases outside the gene matches: 2. CDR3 in amino acids: CASSLEGQSSYNEQFF. In nucleotides, the CDR3 is TGTGCCAGCAGCTTAGAGGGACAGAGCTCCTACAATGAGCAGTTCTTC.

This sequence joins TRBV24-1 and TRBJ2-7; no definite D call. Germline-derived CDR1 and CDR2 are KGHDR and SFDVKD. V dropped 3 bases and J dropped 0 bases, with 8 bases sitting between them. The CDR3 totals 14 residues. The CDR3 protein is CATSDSGISYEQYF. The CDR3 region has the DNA TGTGCCACCAGTGATAGTGGGATCTCCTACGAGCAGTACTTC.

J is TRBJ2-7 and V is TRBV19, with a tentative D call TRBD2 (6 bases). CDR1 LNHDA and CDR2 SQIVND come from the germline V gene (reference sequence). The CDR3 sequence is 15 residues long. Between the trimmed V and J ends, which lost 3 bases and 0 bases, there was a span of 12 bases. The CDR3 is CASSINSGSSYEQYF. The CDR3 DNA reads TGTGCCAGTAGTATTAATAGCGGTAGCTCCTACGAGCAGTACTTC.